These 26 T cell receptor beta chains were all obtained from the same sample, sequenced in a study of OX40 agonist ivuxolimab in advanced cancers. Libraries were prepared by immunoSEQ multiplex PCR; TCRdb keeps only in-frame clonotypes and omits some of them. The sample consists of roughly 60,000 clones, 80% to 90% of them appearing once. Material: CD4+ or CD8+ T cells sorted from blood, obtained in a trial of the OX40 agonist ivuxolimab. The receptors shown here come from an adult with an advanced solid tumor such as melanoma, head and neck, liver or kidney cancer.

J is TRBJ2-1 and V is TRBV27; 10 bases fit TRBD2. After removal of 6 bases from V and 10 bases from J, the junction contained 9 bases not matched to a gene. The CDR3 consists of 14 residues. Germline assignment: CDR1 MNHEY and CDR2 SMNVEV (reference sequence). CDR3 in DNA: TGTGCCAGCAGCCCCTTAGCGGGAGGTGGGGAGCAGTTCTTC. It codes for CASSPLAGGGEQFF.

The chain has TRBV7-2 and TRBJ2-1, with 10 bases identical to TRBD2. Trimming cost V 5 bases and J 6 bases; bases outside gene matches: 4. The germline CDR1 and CDR2 sequences are SGHTA and FQGNSA. The CDR3 totals 14 residues. The CDR3 nucleotides read TGTGCCAGCAGCCCCTGGACTAGCGGCAATGAGCAGTTCTTC. This translates into CASSPWTSGNEQFF. Drawing the rest from reference TRBV7-2 and TRBJ2-1, the complete variable domain is GAGVSQSPSNKVTEKGKDVELRCDPISGHTALYWYRQSLGQGLEFLIYFQGNSAPDKSGLPSDRFSAERTGGSVSTLTIQRTQQEDSAVYLCASSPWTSGNEQFFGPGTRLTVL.

The V and J genes are TRBV7-6 and TRBJ2-7; weak D call: TRBD1 (5 bases). CDR3 length: 15 amino acids. Trimming shortened V by 0 bases and J by 5 bases, and 14 bases separated the two germline ends. Looked up from germline, CDR1 is SGHVS and CDR2 is FNYEAQ. The DNA of the CDR3 is TGTGCCAGCAGCTTAGCGCATGGGGCCAGCGACGAGCAGTACTTC. This codes for CASSLAHGASDEQYF.

The chain uses TRBV6-6 and TRBJ2-7; 7 positions agree with TRBD2. Trimming took 4 bases from V and 4 from J; bases not matched to a gene: 4. The CDR3 loop spans 13 amino acids. The germline V gene encodes CDR1 MNHNY and CDR2 SVGAGI (reference sequence). The CDR3 DNA reads as TGTGCCAGCAGTTCTCTAGCGGCTTACGAGCAGTACTTC. Its translation: CASSSLAAYEQYF.

V gene TRBV5-4 combines with J gene TRBJ2-5, with D tentatively TRBD1 (6 bases). Germline V CDR1 and CDR2: SGHNT, YYREEE (reference sequence). V shed 7 bases and J shed 0 bases, with 22 bases lying between them. This CDR3 region has 17 residues. CDR3 loop: CASYPGQPKQYQETQYF. The CDR3 nucleotides read TGTGCCAGCTACCCAGGACAGCCCAAGCAGTACCAAGAGACCCAGTACTTC.

This rearrangement joins TRBV7-9 to TRBJ2-7; D is possibly TRBD1 (7 bases). The length of the CDR3 is 15 residues. Germline values: CDR1 SEHNR, CDR2 FQNEAQ (reference sequence). V dropped 1 base and J dropped 6 bases, with 16 bases sitting between them. CDR3 in DNA: TGTGCCAGCAGCTTAGGCGGGACAGAAGGTCCCGAGCAGTACTTC. Its protein product is CASSLGGTEGPEQYF.

The chain is built from TRBV5-6 and TRBJ2-7, with D tentatively TRBD1 (5 bases). The germline V gene has CDR1 SGHDT and CDR2 YYEEEE. The CDR3 loop spans 14 amino acids. Trimming cost V 4 bases and J 3 bases, with 14 bases left between them. This CDR3 reads CASSHPGQNYEQYF. As DNA, the CDR3 is TGTGCCAGCAGCCATCCAGGGCAGAACTACGAGCAGTACTTC.

V gene TRBV7-3 combines with J gene TRBJ2-7; 9 nucleotides align to TRBD2. The junction had 5 bases not matched to a gene; V was cut back by 3 bases and J by 2 bases. CDR1 is SGHTA and CDR2 is FQGTGA in the germline V gene. This CDR3 comprises 15 residues. CDR3 sequence reads: CASSFAGTSPYEQYF. The DNA for the CDR3 is TGTGCCAGCAGCTTCGCCGGGACTAGCCCCTACGAGCAGTACTTC.

This chain uses TRBV10-3 with TRBJ2-3; 12 bases are a match to TRBD2. The CDR3 has 14 residues. Germline V CDR1 and CDR2: ENHRY, SYGVKD. With 10 bases clipped from V and 5 bases from J, the junction kept 7 bases outside the gene matches. DNA for the CDR3: TGTGCCACCCGACTAGCGGGAGATGGAGATACGCAGTATTTT. Its protein is CATRLAGDGDTQYF.

In regard to this clone: A read error may produce the germline difference seen at one junction end. The chain joins TRBV2 to TRBJ1-1, with D uncertain. The CDR3 has 14 residues. The V gene's germline CDR1 is SNHLY and CDR2 FYNNEI. CDR3 protein: CASRVRVGVSEAFF. As DNA, the CDR3 is TGTGCCAGCAGGGTCCGTGTGGGAGTCTCTGAGGCTTTCTTT.

This chain uses TRBV27 with TRBJ2-1; 7 bases fit TRBD2. This CDR3 region has 13 residues. Germline V gives CDR1 MNHEY, CDR2 SMNVEV (reference sequence). V gave up 7 bases and J gave up 5 bases; unmatched junction bases: 5. As DNA, the CDR3 is TGTGCCAGCAAGCGGGGCCTCGACAATGAGCAGTTCTTC. Translated, it gives CASKRGLDNEQFF.

The V and J genes are TRBV7-2 and TRBJ2-3; TRBD2 agrees at 9 bases. The junction had 14 bases not matched to a gene; V was cut back by 5 bases and J by 8 bases. The germline gives CDR1 SGHTA, CDR2 FQGNSA. The CDR3 runs 16 residues. The CDR3 DNA reads TGTGCCAGCAGCCGCTTTGGAGGTACTAGCGGGTCTACGCAGTATTTT. Residues: CASSRFGGTSGSTQYF. Using reference TRBV7-2 and TRBJ2-3 for the parts outside the CDR3, the full variable domain is GAGVSQSPSNKVTEKGKDVELRCDPISGHTALYWYRQSLGQGLEFLIYFQGNSAPDKSGLPSDRFSAERTGGSVSTLTIQRTQQEDSAVYLCASSRFGGTSGSTQYFGPGTRLTVL.

The genes are TRBV15 and TRBJ2-7; TRBD2 aligns across 7 bases. V shed 5 bases and J 0 bases; nucleotides not matched to a gene: 7. Germline V CDR1 and CDR2: LNHNV, YYDKDF (reference sequence). CDR3 length: 15 residues. The DNA for the CDR3 is TGTGCCACCAGCGGGGGGGACCTGAGCTCCTACGAGCAGTACTTC. It specifies CATSGGDLSSYEQYF. Variable domain in full (rest from reference TRBV15 and TRBJ2-7): DAMVIQNPRYQVTQFGKPVTLSCSQTLNHNVMYWYQQKSSQAPKLLFHYYDKDFNNEADTPDNFQSRRPNTSFCFLDIRSPGLGDTAMYLCATSGGDLSSYEQYFGPGTRLTVT.

The J gene is TRBJ1-4, the V gene TRBV2; 7 nucleotides align to TRBD1. This CDR3 spans 15 amino acids. The J segment lost 2 bases and the V segment lost 5 bases, leaving 5 bases of the junction unmatched. CDR1 SNHLY and CDR2 FYNNEI come from the germline V gene. In DNA form, the CDR3 reads TGTGCCAGCAGTCCGCAGACAGGGACTAATGAAAAACTGTTTTTT. Protein: CASSPQTGTNEKLFF.

This chain uses TRBV6-5 with TRBJ2-5; D is ambiguous. V gave up 3 bases and J gave up 5 bases, with 4 bases separating them. The germline gives CDR1 MNHEY, CDR2 SVGAGI. The CDR3 runs to 11 residues. CDR3 sequence: CASSYIETQYF. CDR3 nucleotides: TGTGCCAGCAGTTATATCGAGACCCAGTACTTC.

The rearrangement uses TRBV5-1 and TRBJ2-7; 9 bases line up with TRBD1. CDR1 SGHRS and CDR2 YFSETQ come from the germline V gene. The CDR3 contains 16 residues. V shed 5 bases and J 6 bases; nucleotides not matched to a gene: 15. The CDR3 coding sequence is TGCGCCAGCAGTTCGTTGGATTGGACAGGGGTAGTCGAGCAGTACTTC. It yields the protein CASSSLDWTGVVEQYF.

This clone was seen a single time. V usage is TRBV7-6 and J usage is TRBJ2-5; the D is unclear. The CDR3 runs 14 residues. V shed 6 bases and J shed 2 bases, with 13 bases lying between them. Germline V gene lookup returns CDR1 SGHVS and CDR2 FNYEAQ. CDR3: CASRAAPGQETQYF. The CDR3 region has the DNA TGTGCCAGCAGGGCTGCGCCCGGGCAAGAGACCCAGTACTTC.

This clone was recorded only once. The genes are TRBV6-1 and TRBJ2-1, with 10 bases fitting TRBD1. CDR1 and CDR2 from the germline V gene are MNHNS and SASEGT. The V and J ends lost 6 bases and 5 bases, in that order; junction bases with no gene match: 7. This CDR3 spans 15 amino acids. CDR3 nucleotides: TGTGCCAGCAGACCAGACAGGGGGCATGACAATGAGCAGTTCTTC. Residues: CASRPDRGHDNEQFF.

The chain combines TRBV5-6 with TRBJ2-3; 9 nucleotides align to TRBD2. The CDR3 totals 17 residues. Germline assignment: CDR1 SGHDT and CDR2 YYEEEE. V was pared by 1 base and J by 3 bases, with 9 bases of the junction left unmatched. The CDR3 nucleotides read TGTGCCAGCAGCTTGATGGGGCTAGCGGGGTTAACAGATACGCAGTATTTT. Translated, it gives CASSLMGLAGLTDTQYF.

Worth noting for this clone: A junction end diverges from the germline sequence, so it may reflect a read error. The V call is TRBV7-7, the J call TRBJ2-3; the match to TRBD2 covers 12 bases. Looked up from germline, CDR1 is SSHAT and CDR2 is FNYEAQ (reference sequence). The CDR3 has 16 residues. CDR3 bases: TGTGCTAGCAGCGGGACTAGCGGGCGACAGACAGATACGCAGTATTTT. Its translation: CASSGTSGRQTDTQYF.

The chain employs TRBV11-2 and TRBJ2-7; 9 bases align to TRBD2. V lost 0 bases to trimming and J lost 4 bases; unmatched junction nucleotides: 4. The CDR3 sequence is 15 residues long. From germline, CDR1 is SGHAT and CDR2 FQNNGV. The CDR3, as DNA: TGTGCCAGCAGCTTAGACGGACTAGCGTCGTACGAGCAGTACTTC. Translated: CASSLDGLASYEQYF.

This clone has a single count. The V call is TRBV7-8, the J call TRBJ2-2; D is perhaps TRBD1 or TRBD2 (6 bases each). CDR1 and CDR2 (germline): SGHVS, FQNEAQ. CDR3 length: 15 amino acids. The V end lost 7 bases, the J end lost 4 bases, and 16 bases lay between the germline ends. CDR3 protein: CASTSSGAGTGELFF. CDR3 DNA sequence: TGTGCCAGCACCTCTTCGGGGGCAGGCACCGGGGAGCTGTTTTTT.

This chain links TRBV19 with TRBJ2-3; 8 bases map to TRBD2. The CDR3 length is 14 residues. The V gene's germline CDR1 is LNHDA and CDR2 SQIVND (reference sequence). Losses at the gene ends were 10 bases for V and 2 bases for J; bases not matched to a gene: 8. CDR3 sequence (DNA): TGTGCCATTGGGAAGCGGGGGAACACAGATACGCAGTATTTT. Its translation is CAIGKRGNTDTQYF.

The V call is TRBV28, the J call TRBJ2-1; 9 bases agree with TRBD2. The V gene end was trimmed by 4 bases and the J gene end by 3 bases; junction bases not matched to a gene: 1. Germline lookup yields CDR1 MDHEN and CDR2 SYDVKM. This CDR3 comprises 14 residues. The CDR3 DNA reads TGTGCCAGCAGTTCTAGCGGGATCTACAATGAGCAGTTCTTC. This codes for CASSSSGIYNEQFF.

The J gene is TRBJ2-6, the V gene TRBV29-1, with D unresolved. Per germline, CDR1 SQVTM and CDR2 ANQGSEA. Trimming took off 8 bases at V and 0 bases at J, with 14 bases between the two ends. The CDR3 contains 15 residues. CDR3: CSPAGKISGANVLTF. The CDR3 DNA reads as TGCAGCCCGGCAGGCAAGATCTCTGGGGCCAACGTCCTGACTTTC.

Only a few counts were recorded for this clone. The chain has TRBV28 and TRBJ2-2; D is ambiguous. Trimming took 6 bases from V and 4 from J, leaving 6 bases between them. This CDR3 region has 12 residues. Germline V CDR1 and CDR2: MDHEN, SYDVKM. Here the CDR3 reads CASRTSTGELFF. CDR3 nucleotide sequence: TGTGCCAGCAGGACCTCCACCGGGGAGCTGTTTTTT.